Sequencing of this T cell receptor beta chain was carried out in a study of blood T cells in healthy people across ages (dated by TCRdb to the mid-2010s). Notes on the research overall: In model experiments, template switching captured about one uniquely barcoded TCR beta cDNA molecule for every two T cells. The donors were split into four age groups: young (average around 16 years), middle-aged (roughly 42), aged (approximately 59) and long-lived (approximately 80). To avoid experimental bias, donors of different ages were randomly spread across the sequencing lanes. Using deep sequencing normalized with unique cDNA molecular identifiers, the study measured how TCR beta repertoire diversity changes with age. Using the same blood draw, the study looked at two additional independent replicas of 1 million unique cDNA reads for two donors, one aged 18 to 29 and the other aged 80 or older. The paper as a whole reports these results and caveats: Compared with the aged group, the long-lived group had more naive CD4+ T cells, fewer expanded clones and increased TCR diversity, a pattern suggesting age selection. Bulk unsorted PBMC profiling prevented conclusive comparison of naive and antigen-experienced compartments. Estimates of total diversity based on one million sequenced T cells were considered lower bounds and underestimates. Observed TCR beta diversity correlated strongly with the percentage of naive T cells measured by flow cytometry. Observed TCR beta diversity per million T cells fell roughly linearly with age, and a significant reduction was already apparent by age around 40. Because the CMV infection status of the donors was unknown, age-related changes in expanded clonotypes may potentially have been confounded.

Trimming takes 6 bases from V and 5 bases from J, and the germline ends sit 16 bases apart. The CDR3 runs 14 amino acids, cysteine and phenylalanine included. The entry retains the CDR3 DNA only, 42 bases that are in frame from base 1. For CDR1 and CDR2, the germline V gene lists LGHNA and YSLEER. Systemically healthy Caucasian individuals from Russia, 39 in total and aged about 6 to 90 years, were included as donors. Each donor gave around 9 milliliters of peripheral blood, collected into EDTA-treated Vacutainer tubes. Ficoll-Paque density-gradient centrifugation was used to isolate PBMCs, with at least 6.5 million per sample. Total RNA was extracted from PBMCs with Trizol reagent, with at least 5.5 micrograms obtained per sample. For every donor, an aliquot of PBMCs went through flow cytometry to measure the percentages of naive CD45RAhigh/CD27high T cells. Note on this clonotype: The target of this receptor is not known. No much larger clonotype is one base removed from it; base qualities were not supplied.

The library was built by means of 5' RACE. TCRdb lists the instrument as Illumina HiSeq 2500. A second about 7 to 11 cycle PCR used a sample-barcoded 5' primer and a J-beta primer mix. Each TCR beta cDNA molecule received a unique molecular identifier from a template-switch 5' adaptor carrying 12 random nucleotides. At least 2.5 million CDR3-containing paired-end reads were obtained from each sample. First-strand cDNA synthesis was performed from all RNA using the Mint cDNA synthesis kit, with priming by a TRBC-specific oligonucleotide. After uracil-DNA glycosylase treatment, a first 18-cycle PCR used universal primers M1SS and BC2_uni_R on all cDNA. Per the source publication's procedure: For normalization, 1 million high-quality reads, each with a distinct molecular identifier, were randomly selected from each sample. Reads sharing molecular identifiers were discarded rather than binned into consensus sequences. CDR3 identification, clonotype clustering and error correction used MiTCR with a Q25 quality threshold and the strictest error-elimination algorithm. A nonparametric unseen species model with Euler transformation was used to estimate a lower bound on total TCR beta diversity. TCRdb reprocessing: public reads trimmed at Q25 with fastp, clones called with MiXCR, in-frame beta chains kept. Every entry covers one CDR3 protein and lists the most common genes and DNA from its rows. The V and J calls here are based on TCRdb, not the publication. The sample profile shows roughly 1,800,000 distinct CDR3 sequences; 40% to 55% of them were found once. The ten most abundant clones make up more than 2% of the sample.

This TCR was sampled from a woman aged 40-49 years in good health. Input material: blood. The chain employs TRBV4-3 and TRBJ1-1; tentative D gene TRBD1, with 5 bases matching. This receptor carries the CDR3 CASRRNSGLTEAFF. The nucleotide sequence reads as follows: TGCGCCAGCAGACGCAACTCAGGGCTTACTGAAGCTTTCTTT.